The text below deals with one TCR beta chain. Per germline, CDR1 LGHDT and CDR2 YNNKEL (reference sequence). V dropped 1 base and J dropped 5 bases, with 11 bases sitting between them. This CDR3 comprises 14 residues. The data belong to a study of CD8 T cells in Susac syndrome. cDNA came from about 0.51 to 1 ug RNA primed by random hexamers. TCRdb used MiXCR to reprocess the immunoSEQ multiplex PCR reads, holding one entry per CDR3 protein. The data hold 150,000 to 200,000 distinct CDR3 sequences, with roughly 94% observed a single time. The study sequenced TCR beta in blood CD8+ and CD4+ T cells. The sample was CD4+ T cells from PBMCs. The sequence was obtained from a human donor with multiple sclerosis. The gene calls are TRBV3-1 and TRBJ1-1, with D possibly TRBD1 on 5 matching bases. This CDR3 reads CASSQAGTGTEAFF. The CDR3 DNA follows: TGTGCCAGCAGCCAAGCAGGGACTGGAACTGAAGCTTTCTTT.